This TCR beta chain was sequenced in a study of shared clonotypes between healthy human individuals (dated by TCRdb to about 2020). Broadly, across the study: Three men and two women, aged 18 to 49 years, made up the cohort. Per donor, three plates each were used for CD4 naive and CD4 memory, two for CD8 naive, and one for CD8 memory. The study deeply sequenced blood TCR repertoires of five healthy adults to estimate repertoire size and the extent of clonotype sharing between individuals. To increase sequencing depth and limit assay-specific biases, TCR repertoire library preparation and sequencing were carried out by different laboratories using diverse techniques. Per donor, leukapheresis produced somewhere between about 0.94 and 10 billion PBMCs. Paper-wide results and their limitations: Higher generation probabilities were observed for clonotypes shared by all four sorted-subset donors than for non-shared clonotypes. Across a few donors, about 4.5% of naive CD4, roughly 3.5% of naive CD8, 2.3% of memory CD4, and 0.4% of memory CD8 clonotypes were shared. Pairwise subsampling led to the expectation that sequencing depth would affect the degree of clonotype sharing among donors. Because the study included only a small number of donors, the genetic and exposure-history diversity represented was limited. Naive subsets generally had larger estimated clonotype richness than memory subsets did. Incomplete sequencing was indicated by rarefaction of sorted-subset datasets, despite the large sequencing depth. Sampling was restricted to blood, and TCR repertoires in tissue are likely to differ from TCR repertoires in blood.

For this clone: It has no known antigen specificity. No base quality information exists; no much larger clone differs at one position.

CD8 naive samples were CD45RO-negative cells positively selected for CCR7, giving a CD45RA+CCR7+ population that excluded TemRA cells. The donors were healthy, HIV-negative adults who had no recently reported acute infections or vaccinations. Only Caucasian adults living in Nashville, Tennessee, USA were represented among the donors. Blood was collected by leukapheresis, and PBMCs were isolated by Ficoll-Histopaque density gradient centrifugation and then cryopreserved in liquid nitrogen vapor phase. Analytical flow cytometry was used to check the purity and quantity of each magnetically sorted T cell population. Genomic DNA was isolated from every sorted fraction and measured by UV absorbance on a Nanodrop 2000c. Including cysteine and phenylalanine, the CDR3 has 16 amino acids. This entry keeps only the CDR3 DNA: 48 bases, framed from base 1. The V end loses 3 bases and the J end loses 4 bases, and a stretch of 18 bases separates them. The germline V gene gives CDR1 as MDHEN and CDR2 as SYDVKM.

TCR CDR3 regions were amplified from genomic DNA by multiplex PCR using the deep immunoSEQ assay. For each cell subset, the extracted genomic DNA was distributed evenly across all wells of several immunoSEQ 96-well plates, and each plate served as one replicate. For sorted subsets, around 0.2 ug of genomic DNA, equivalent to roughly 33,000 T cell genomes, went into each replicate PCR. Purified libraries were quantified with a Qubit 3.0 fluorometer, sized on a Bioanalyzer 2100, and re-quantified with the KAPA Library Quantification kit. Every immunoSEQ 96-well plate was sequenced on a separate single-read 150-cycle Illumina NextSeq 550 flow cell. The study's processing was this. The immunoSEQ output contained only junctional sequences without quality scores, so filtering could not match that applied to full-length reads. To assign V/J genes and CDR3, sequences were annotated against IMGT germline references using PyIR, a Python wrapper for IgBLAST v1.9. Reads were removed for weak V/J assignments (E-value above 1e-6), missing CDR3, stop codons, out-of-frame junctions, or ambiguous translated residues. V3J clonotypes were defined by identical inferred V gene, J gene, and CDR3 amino acid sequence. The percentage overlap between two repertoires was calculated by dividing the number of shared unique clonotypes by the size of the smaller repertoire. Repertoire richness was assessed with RTK rarefaction, the Chao1 estimator, and Recon v2.1 estimates of unobserved clonotypes. For all TCRbeta clonotypes obtained by the gDNA method from a few donors, generation probabilities were computed with OLGA. TCRdb's version of the immuneACCESS table is confined to in-frame rearrangements and falls short of the full clone set. An unresolved V gene accounts for under half of the shortfall where checked; the remainder is of unknown origin. V, J and clone size were drawn from that table, and D and trimming were deduced from the DNA. This sample gives roughly 2,000,000 clones in total; about 95% of them show up just once. Clones ranked in the top ten supply 1.2% of the sample.

The source material was naive CD8+ T cells sorted from blood. The cell subset or site label corresponds to: CD45RA+CCR7+. The chain links TRBV28 with TRBJ2-5, with TRBD1 perhaps the D gene, on 7 matching bases. The TCR was taken from a man aged 18 to 29 in good health. The CDR3 has the sequence CASSFPTGEVRETQYF. The DNA sequence follows: TGTGCCAGCAGTTTCCCCACAGGGGAGGTTAGAGAGACCCAGTACTTC.